This entry lists 26 T cell receptor beta chains sequenced from one sample in a study of cytomegalovirus exposure and HLA in healthy donors. Use of 60 Vbeta and 13 Jbeta primers characterized the PCR. TCRdb's table, derived via immunoSEQ multiplex PCR, lists solely in-frame clones and lacks some. Of about 220,000 clones listed, roughly 88% were seen once; the top ten hold 0.71%. The sample comprised PBMCs. The source is a boy between 2 and 10 years old in good health and CMV-seronegative.

This clone was counted between two and nine times. The chain links TRBV6-1 to TRBJ1-3; no reliable D call. This CDR3 is built from 14 residues. Germline loops: CDR1 MNHNS, CDR2 SASEGT. V lost 5 bases to trimming and J lost 4 bases, with 12 bases between them. The CDR3: CASSPTSLGNTIYF. The DNA for the CDR3 is TGTGCCAGCAGTCCTACTTCTCTAGGAAACACCATATATTTT.

The V gene is TRBV19, the J gene TRBJ2-7; 7 bases match TRBD1. After removal of 4 bases from V and 3 bases from J, the junction contained 6 bases not matched to a gene. The length of the CDR3 is 14 residues. Germline V gene data show CDR1 as LNHDA and CDR2 as SQIVND (reference sequence). CDR3 region: CASSSGQVHYEQYF. As DNA, the CDR3 is TGTGCCAGTAGTAGCGGACAGGTTCACTACGAGCAGTACTTC.

V is TRBV19 and J is TRBJ1-2; tentative D call: TRBD1 (6 bases). CDR1 LNHDA and CDR2 SQIVND come from the germline V gene (reference sequence). The CDR3 totals 15 residues. With 7 bases removed from V and 13 bases from J, the gap between germline ends came to 28 bases. The CDR3 sequence: CASTISPDSVVGFTF. CDR3 DNA sequence: TGTGCCAGTACCATATCCCCGGACAGCGTGGTGGGATTCACCTTC.

This sequence joins TRBV29-1 and TRBJ2-1, with 8 bases lining up with TRBD2. This CDR3 is 14 amino acids long. CDR1 and CDR2 from the germline V gene are SQVTM and ANQGSEA. J was trimmed by 6 bases and V by 6 bases; bases with no gene match: 10. This CDR3 is CSVIAGPWVNEQFF. The CDR3 bases are TGCAGCGTGATAGCGGGGCCTTGGGTCAATGAGCAGTTCTTC.

This clone was recorded only once. The chain carries TRBV19 and TRBJ1-2; D gene uncertain. Looked up from germline, CDR1 is LNHDA and CDR2 is SQIVND (reference sequence). The CDR3 loop spans 13 amino acids. Trimming left V 5 bases short and J 4 bases short, with 11 bases between. As DNA, the CDR3 is TGTGCCAGTAGTCCCCCAGGCATCTATGGCTACACCTTC. Amino acid sequence: CASSPPGIYGYTF.

As concerns this clone: At the DNA level, this CDR3 is encoded by other sequences in the same sample as well. V is TRBV9 and J is TRBJ2-7; 10 bases are shared with TRBD1. The CDR3 length is 15 residues. The germline gives CDR1 SGDLS, CDR2 YYNGEE. The V gene end was trimmed by 0 bases and the J gene end by 1 base; junction bases not matched to a gene: 1. Written as DNA, the CDR3 is TGTGCCAGCAGCGTAGGACAGGGGGCTTCCTACGAGCAGTACTTC. This encodes CASSVGQGASYEQYF. Full variable domain (remainder filled in from reference TRBV9 and TRBJ2-7): DSGVTQTPKHLITATGQRVTLRCSPRSGDLSVYWYQQSLDQGLQFLIQYYNGEERAKGNILERFSAQQFPDLHSELNLSSLELGDSALYFCASSVGQGASYEQYFGPGTRLTVT.

The J gene is TRBJ2-2, the V gene TRBV11-2; D is possibly TRBD1 (6 bases). The CDR3 extends over 15 amino acids. Trimming took 5 bases from V and 2 from J, leaving 12 bases between them. Germline lookup yields CDR1 SGHAT and CDR2 FQNNGV. CDR3 protein: CASSPDSLNTGELFF. As DNA, the CDR3 is TGTGCCAGCAGCCCGGACAGCTTAAACACCGGGGAGCTGTTTTTT.

This chain uses TRBV7-6 with TRBJ2-7, with 7 bases matching TRBD2. V shed 0 bases, J shed 7 bases, and the junction held 9 bases outside the gene matches. Per the germline V gene, CDR1 is SGHVS and CDR2 is FNYEAQ. This CDR3 has 15 residues. CDR3: CASSLAGGSSGEQYF. CDR3 DNA: TGTGCCAGCAGCTTAGCGGGGGGGAGCTCGGGAGAGCAGTACTTC.

The gene calls are TRBV6-5 and TRBJ2-1; D call uncertain. Trimming stripped 5 bases from V and 9 bases from J, with 8 bases between. The CDR3 length is 11 residues. From germline, CDR1 is MNHEY and CDR2 SVGAGI. The CDR3 DNA sequence: TGTGCCAGCAGTAAGAGGAGTGAGCAGTTCTTC. Amino acid sequence: CASSKRSEQFF.

The chain combines TRBV7-2 with TRBJ2-7; 12 bases line up with TRBD2. V lost 5 bases to trimming and J lost 3 bases; unmatched junction nucleotides: 5. CDR1 and CDR2 from the germline V gene are SGHTA and FQGNSA. The CDR3 has 15 residues. The CDR3 DNA reads TGTGCCAGCAGCCCGACTAGCGGGAGTAGCTACGAGCAGTACTTC. Residues: CASSPTSGSSYEQYF.

The genes are TRBV5-4 and TRBJ2-1, with D uncertain. This CDR3 contains 14 residues. The V and J ends lost 0 bases and 6 bases respectively, with 10 bases between them. Germline V gene data show CDR1 as SGHNT and CDR2 as YYREEE (reference sequence). The CDR3 protein is CASSLDFASNEQFF. CDR3 DNA: TGTGCCAGCAGCTTGGACTTCGCCTCCAATGAGCAGTTCTTC.

V gene TRBV5-6 combines with J gene TRBJ2-3, with 14 bases identical to TRBD2. This CDR3 is built from 16 residues. From germline, CDR1 is SGHDT and CDR2 YYEEEE. V lost 3 bases and J lost 3; bases outside the gene matches: 3. The CDR3 nucleotides are TGTGCCAGCAGCTGGGGACTAGCGGGGGCGACAGATACGCAGTATTTT. The encoded protein is CASSWGLAGATDTQYF.

The chain uses TRBV7-6 and TRBJ1-1; D unresolved. Germline CDR1 is SGHVS and CDR2 is FNYEAQ. The CDR3 is made up of 14 amino acids. V lost 2 bases to trimming and J lost 4 bases, with 11 bases between them. The CDR3 is CASSLNGVTTEAFF. In nucleotides, the CDR3 is TGTGCCAGCAGCTTAAACGGGGTTACCACTGAAGCTTTCTTT.

The V and J genes are TRBV7-3 and TRBJ2-6; 8 bases are a match to TRBD1. The CDR3 has 19 residues. V trimming: 5 bases; J trimming: 0 bases; junction bases outside the gene matches: 12. Germline V lookup: CDR1 SGHTA, CDR2 FQGTGA. The chain's CDR3 is CASSPYRGQEFSGANVLTF. The CDR3 DNA reads TGTGCCAGCAGCCCCTACAGGGGACAGGAATTCTCTGGGGCCAACGTCCTGACTTTC.

About this clone itself: Different DNA sequences within this sample yield the same CDR3. V is TRBV5-4 and J is TRBJ2-7, with D possibly being TRBD2 (5 bases). V was cut by 5 bases and J by 4 bases, with 13 bases left in between. The CDR3 runs 13 residues. Germline CDR1 and CDR2: SGHNT and YYREEE (reference sequence). The CDR3 protein is CASSQDSSYEQYF. The CDR3 nucleotides are TGTGCCAGCAGTCAGGACTCTAGTTACGAGCAGTACTTC.

V usage is TRBV18 and J usage is TRBJ2-1; 7 nucleotides agree with TRBD1. CDR1 and CDR2 from the germline V gene are KGHSH and LQKENI. V gave up 5 bases and J gave up 8 bases; unmatched junction bases: 0. This CDR3 is built from 11 residues. Here the CDR3 DNA reads TGTGCCAGCTCAGGGACAGATGAGCAGTTCTTC. It yields the protein CASSGTDEQFF. Full variable domain (missing parts from reference TRBV18 and TRBJ2-1): NAGVMQNPRHLVRRRGQEARLRCSPMKGHSHVYWYRQLPEEGLKFMVYLQKENIIDESGMPKERFSAEFPKEGPSILRIQQVVRGDSAAYFCASSGTDEQFFGPGTRLTVL.

This clone was observed once. V gene TRBV30 combines with J gene TRBJ2-6, with D possibly being TRBD1 (8 bases). The CDR3 is 18 residues long. V was shortened by 1 base and J by 3 bases, with 19 bases between the two germline ends. The germline CDR1 and CDR2 sequences are GTSNPN and SVGIG (reference sequence). The CDR3 protein is CAWSGGGTGFFGANVLTF. CDR3 DNA sequence: TGTGCCTGGAGTGGGGGGGGGACAGGATTCTTTGGGGCCAACGTCCTGACTTTC.

The V call is TRBV20-1, the J call TRBJ1-3; D gene unclear. Germline-derived CDR1 and CDR2 are DFQATT and SNEGSKA (reference sequence). This CDR3 spans 11 amino acids. The CDR3 here is CAGYSGNTIYF. The DNA of the CDR3 is TGCGCGGGGTATTCTGGAAACACCATATATTTT.

V is TRBV5-1 and J is TRBJ1-5; D possibly corresponds to TRBD1 (5 bases). This CDR3 has 15 amino acids. Trimming stripped 0 bases from V and 1 base from J, with 8 bases between. In germline, CDR1 is SGHRS, CDR2 YFSETQ. The CDR3 region is CASSLDSGSNQPQHF. The CDR3 DNA is TGCGCCAGCAGCTTGGATTCAGGGAGCAATCAGCCCCAGCATTTT.

V is TRBV10-3 and J is TRBJ1-2; a possible D gene is TRBD1 (5 bases). CDR1 and CDR2 (germline): ENHRY, SYGVKD. Between the trimmed V and J ends, which lost 0 bases and 0 bases, there was a span of 17 bases. This CDR3 region has 18 residues. The CDR3 loop is CAISESTLQVKANYGYTF. For the CDR3, the DNA is TGTGCCATCAGTGAGTCAACCCTACAGGTCAAAGCTAACTATGGCTACACCTTC.

The V call is TRBV7-8, the J call TRBJ2-3; TRBD1 might be the D (6 bases). Germline lookup yields CDR1 SGHVS and CDR2 FQNEAQ. V shed 4 bases and J shed 6 bases, with 8 bases lying between them. This CDR3 spans 12 amino acids. The CDR3 DNA reads TGTGCCAGCAGCTCAGGGGAGGATACGCAGTATTTT. As protein: CASSSGEDTQYF.

The genes are TRBV6-6 and TRBJ2-6; perhaps TRBD2 as D (7 bases). CDR1 is MNHNY and CDR2 is SVGAGI in the germline V gene (reference sequence). The germline V and J ends were trimmed by 7 bases and 2 bases, with 12 bases remaining between them. This CDR3 region has 15 residues. The chain's CDR3 is CASIRGGAGANVLTF. DNA for the CDR3: TGTGCCAGCATCAGAGGGGGGGCTGGGGCCAACGTCCTGACTTTC.

The V call is TRBV5-4, the J call TRBJ2-5, with D unresolved. CDR1 and CDR2 from the germline V gene are SGHNT and YYREEE (reference sequence). The CDR3 has 13 residues. Trimming shortened V by 5 bases and J by 2 bases, and 10 bases separated the two germline ends. CDR3 in amino acids: CASSDRSQETQYF. CDR3 coding DNA: TGTGCCAGCAGTGATCGCAGTCAAGAGACCCAGTACTTC. Based on the CDR3 plus reference TRBV5-4 and TRBJ2-5, the full variable domain is ETGVTQSPTHLIKTRGQQVTLRCSSQSGHNTVSWYQQALGQGPQFIFQYYREEENGRGNFPPRFSGLQFPNYSSELNVNALELDDSALYLCASSDRSQETQYFGPGTRLLVL.

This chain joins TRBV4-1 and TRBJ2-5, with 10 bases fitting TRBD2. CDR3 length: 15 amino acids. V trimming: 5 bases; J trimming: 4 bases; junction bases outside the gene matches: 7. Germline V CDR1 and CDR2: MGHRA, YSYEKL. CDR3 amino acids: CASSWSGGASETQYF. The CDR3 DNA sequence: TGCGCCAGCAGCTGGAGCGGGGGGGCTTCAGAGACCCAGTACTTC.

The CDR3 is CASSLDRGGVKQPQHF. CDR3 DNA: TGCGCCAGCAGCTTGGACAGGGGGGGGGTAAAACAGCCCCAGCATTTT. This chain joins TRBV5-1 and TRBJ1-5, with 8 bases that match TRBD1. Germline V gene sequence: CDR1 SGHRS, CDR2 YFSETQ. The CDR3 has 16 amino acids. Trimming at V came to 0 bases and at J to 7 bases, leaving 9 bases not matched to a gene. Together with reference TRBV5-1 and TRBJ1-5, the CDR3 gives the full variable domain: KAGVTQTPRYLIKTRGQQVTLSCSPISGHRSVSWYQQTPGQGLQFLFEYFSETQRNKGNFPGRFSGRQFSNSRSEMNVSTLELGDSALYLCASSLDRGGVKQPQHFGDGTRLSIL.

The chain links TRBV13 to TRBJ2-5, with 8 bases aligning to TRBD2. Germline lookup yields CDR1 PRHDT and CDR2 FYEKMQ (reference sequence). There are 16 residues in the CDR3. The ends lost 5 bases at V and 4 bases at J; junction bases unmatched: 12. The CDR3 spells CASSPAGGGGRETQYF. CDR3 in DNA: TGTGCCAGCAGCCCCGCCGGGGGGGGAGGTCGAGAGACCCAGTACTTC.